The clone carrying this T cell receptor (beta chain) showed up just once. This sample is drawn from a study of T cells in localized non-small cell lung cancer. The table came from immunoSEQ multiplex PCR; TCRdb's copy has only in-frame clones and leaves some out. The repertoire holds around 24,000 clones, with 89% as singletons. CDR1 MNHEY and CDR2 SMNVEV come from the germline V gene (reference sequence). V lost 6 bases and J lost 0; bases outside the gene matches: 3. The CDR3 has 15 residues. This chain uses TRBV27 with TRBJ1-5; 9 bases match TRBD1. This sample comprised peripheral blood, obtained before any cancer treatment. This clonotype originated in a man aged 40 to 70 with stage I squamous cell lung carcinoma. The CDR3 DNA follows: TGTGCCAGCAGCACAGGGGGCTATAGCAATCAGCCCCAGCATTTT. It specifies CASSTGGYSNQPQHF.